This T cell receptor (beta chain) was captured by sequencing in a study of beta chain features in type 1 diabetes. General study findings and limits: These data did not resolve whether HLA type affects TCRB rearrangement. TCRB CDR3s from Type 1 diabetes patients were moderately but significantly shorter in all four CD4+ subsets.

The whole isolated RNA underwent reverse transcription, so sequencing captured expressed TCRB transcripts. Assay used: immunoSEQ multiplex PCR; TCRdb lists only in-frame clones, some missing. The sample holds hundreds of thousands of clones; around an eighth are singletons and the top ten take roughly 0.04%. On this clone itself: Its antigen is not known.

CD45RO/CCR7/CD25/CD127/CD95/CD27 separated CD4+ naive, central memory, regulatory and stem cell-like memory cells by sorting. Over 95% purity was reached by all sorted populations. Trimming stripped 4 bases from V and 0 bases from J, with 9 bases between. The CDR3 has 14 residues. Germline V CDR1 and CDR2: SGHRS, YFSETQ. The specimen sequenced was naive CD4+ T cells from blood. The chain employs TRBV5-1 and TRBJ2-3, with D unclear. This clonotype was sampled from a man aged 18 to 29 with type 1 diabetes. DNA for the CDR3: TGCGCCAGCAGCCCCGAATCTAGCACAGATACGCAGTATTTT. Its protein product is CASSPESSTDTQYF.